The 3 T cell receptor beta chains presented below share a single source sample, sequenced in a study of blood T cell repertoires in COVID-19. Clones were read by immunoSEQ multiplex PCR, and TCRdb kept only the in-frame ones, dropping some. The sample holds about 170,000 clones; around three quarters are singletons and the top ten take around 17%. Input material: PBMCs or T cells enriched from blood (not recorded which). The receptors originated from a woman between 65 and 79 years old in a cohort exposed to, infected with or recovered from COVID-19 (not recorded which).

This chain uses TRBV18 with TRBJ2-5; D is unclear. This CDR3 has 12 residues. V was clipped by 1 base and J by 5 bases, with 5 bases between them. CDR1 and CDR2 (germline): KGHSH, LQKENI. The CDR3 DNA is TGTGCCAGCTCACCACTTTATGAGACCCAGTACTTC. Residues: CASSPLYETQYF.

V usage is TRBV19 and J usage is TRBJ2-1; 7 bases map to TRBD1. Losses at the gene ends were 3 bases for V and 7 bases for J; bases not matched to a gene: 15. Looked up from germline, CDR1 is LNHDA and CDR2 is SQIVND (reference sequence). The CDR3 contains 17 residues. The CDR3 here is CASSIRPRNNRGNEQFF. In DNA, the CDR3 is TGTGCCAGTAGTATCCGTCCACGTAATAACAGGGGAAATGAGCAGTTCTTC.

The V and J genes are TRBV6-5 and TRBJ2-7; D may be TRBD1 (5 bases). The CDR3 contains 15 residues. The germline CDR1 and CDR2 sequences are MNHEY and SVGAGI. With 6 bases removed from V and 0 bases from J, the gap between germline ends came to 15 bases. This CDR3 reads CASSGLTASSYEQYF. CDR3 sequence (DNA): TGTGCCAGCAGCGGGCTGACAGCGAGCTCCTACGAGCAGTACTTC.